Sequencing of this T cell receptor beta chain was carried out in a study of T cell responses to AZD1222 COVID-19 vaccine. Looking at the study overall: Analyses pooled second doses at about 4 or about 12 weeks.

Generated by immunoSEQ multiplex PCR, the TCRdb table keeps only in-frame clones and is missing some. The table includes roughly 140,000 clones, roughly nine tenths detected once. V gave up 1 base and J gave up 4 bases, with 13 bases separating them. Germline CDR1 reads LGHDT; CDR2 reads YNNKEL (reference sequence). The CDR3 runs 15 residues. The source was peripheral blood, collected on day 0 of AZD1222 vaccination. The V and J genes are TRBV3-1 (or the pseudogene TRBV3-2) and TRBJ1-2; the D is unclear. The TCR sequence derives from an adult in good health. The CDR3 DNA follows: TGTGCCAGCAGCCAAGCGTGGGTCCCTGTCTATGGCTACACCTTC. It translates to CASSQAWVPVYGYTF.